One and the same sample provided the 22 T cell receptor beta chains below, sequenced in a study of blood T cell repertoires in COVID-19. Method: immunoSEQ multiplex PCR; TCRdb's copy keeps in-frame clones and lacks some. Seen here are about 310,000 clones, 75% to 90% observed once, and the top ten hold roughly a tenth. The specimen was PBMCs or T cells enriched from blood (not recorded which). The receptors derive from a woman in her thirties or forties who had recovered from COVID-19.

This clone appeared a few times. CDR3: CASSAFLSGQGTGELFF. In DNA form, the CDR3 reads TGTGCCAGCAGTGCGTTTCTGTCGGGACAGGGGACCGGGGAGCTGTTTTTT. This rearrangement joins TRBV27 to TRBJ2-2, with 10 bases aligning to TRBD1. Germline CDR1 reads MNHEY; CDR2 reads SMNVEV (reference sequence). CDR3 length: 17 amino acids. V was pared by 5 bases and J by 5 bases, with 11 bases of the junction left unmatched.

The V call is TRBV14, the J call TRBJ2-7, with D possibly TRBD1 on 6 matching bases. Trimming removed 2 bases at V and 2 bases at J, with 19 bases between. Germline V gives CDR1 SGHDN, CDR2 FVKESK. The CDR3 is made up of 17 amino acids. The CDR3 sequence: CASSQPGGRRTAYEQYF. The CDR3 DNA reads as TGTGCCAGCAGCCAACCTGGAGGAAGAAGGACAGCCTACGAGCAGTACTTC.

V and J are TRBV18 and TRBJ2-5; 10 bases match TRBD1. The CDR3 is made up of 13 amino acids. CDR1 is KGHSH and CDR2 is LQKENI in the germline V gene. V was pared by 3 bases and J by 9 bases, with 4 bases of the junction left unmatched. The chain's CDR3 is CASSPDRGQSQYF. In DNA, the CDR3 is TGTGCCAGCTCACCCGACAGGGGGCAGTCCCAGTACTTC.

This rearrangement joins TRBV7-2 to TRBJ2-7; 10 nucleotides match TRBD1. The V gene end was trimmed by 7 bases and the J gene end by 3 bases; junction bases not matched to a gene: 3. Germline V gene data show CDR1 as SGHTA and CDR2 as FQGNSA. This CDR3 region has 13 residues. The CDR3 DNA reads as TGTGCCAGCAAACGGGACAGGGGCTACGAGCAGTACTTC. Amino acid sequence: CASKRDRGYEQYF.

V is TRBV19 and J is TRBJ2-1, with 10 bases that match TRBD1. The junction had 7 bases not matched to a gene; V was cut back by 1 base and J by 10 bases. The CDR3 runs to 15 residues. In germline, CDR1 is LNHDA, CDR2 SQIVND (reference sequence). The DNA of the CDR3 is TGTGCCAGTAGTATAGGCGCGACAGGGGGCCTGGAGCAGTTCTTC. Translated, it gives CASSIGATGGLEQFF.

This clone has a single count. V and J are TRBV15 and TRBJ2-1; D is uncertain. In germline, CDR1 is LNHNV, CDR2 YYDKDF (reference sequence). V was shortened by 4 bases and J by 10 bases, with 20 bases between the two germline ends. This CDR3 comprises 15 residues. CDR3 coding DNA: TGTGCCACCAGCACGATGCCGAAGCGTTTCGGCGAGCAGTTCTTC. As protein: CATSTMPKRFGEQFF.

This chain links TRBV5-1 with TRBJ1-4; a possible D gene is TRBD1 (6 bases). Trimming took 2 bases from V and 6 from J, leaving 8 bases between them. This CDR3 spans 13 amino acids. Germline assignment: CDR1 SGHRS and CDR2 YFSETQ. The CDR3 loop reads CASSLQGDEKLFF. CDR3 nucleotides: TGCGCCAGCAGCTTACAGGGAGATGAAAAACTGTTTTTT.

A word on this clone: The sample contains more than one DNA sequence encoding this CDR3. The chain joins TRBV19 to TRBJ1-5; tentatively, D is TRBD1 (5 bases). Deletions cut 3 bases from V and 2 bases from J, with 8 bases between. This CDR3 region has 14 residues. Looked up from germline, CDR1 is LNHDA and CDR2 is SQIVND (reference sequence). The chain's CDR3 is CASSIQGGNQPQHF. CDR3 DNA: TGTGCCAGTAGTATTCAGGGTGGCAATCAGCCCCAGCATTTT.

The chain uses TRBV7-6 and TRBJ1-3; D gene uncertain. The CDR3 extends over 15 amino acids. Germline V gene lookup returns CDR1 SGHVS and CDR2 FNYEAQ. V lost 4 bases and J lost 0, with 10 bases in between. CDR3 in amino acids: CASSSAGLSGNTIYF. The DNA for the CDR3 is TGTGCCAGCAGCTCCGCCGGTCTCTCTGGAAACACCATATATTTT.

The rearrangement joins TRBV12-3 or TRBV12-4 to TRBJ2-1; 8 nucleotides align to TRBD2. The CDR3 runs to 13 residues. J lost 7 bases, V lost 4 bases, and 3 bases had no gene match. CDR3 DNA: TGTGCCAGCAGTTCCGGGACTAGGAATGAGCAGTTCTTC. It translates to CASSSGTRNEQFF.

The rearrangement joins TRBV19 to TRBJ2-5, with 10 bases matching TRBD2. From germline, CDR1 is LNHDA and CDR2 SQIVND (reference sequence). The CDR3 runs 15 residues. CDR3 residues: CSSGRGQVGQETQYF. For the CDR3, the DNA is TGTTCTAGCGGGAGAGGGCAGGTTGGCCAAGAGACCCAGTACTTC.

J is TRBJ2-7 and V is TRBV18; possible D gene TRBD2, 5 bases. V lost 4 bases, J lost 1 base, and 8 bases lay in between. The length of the CDR3 is 13 residues. Per germline, CDR1 KGHSH and CDR2 LQKENI. The CDR3 nucleotides are TGTGCCAGCTCACTGGACTCTTCCTACGAGCAGTACTTC. Its protein product is CASSLDSSYEQYF.

This chain connects TRBV10-3 to TRBJ1-4; 7 bases align to TRBD1. Germline trimming cut 0 bases from V and 8 bases from J; bases unmatched to any gene: 6. The V gene's germline CDR1 is ENHRY and CDR2 SYGVKD. CDR3 length: 15 residues. CDR3 in DNA: TGTGCCATCAGTGAGTCGAGACAGGGTCAAGAAAAACTGTTTTTT. Translation gives CAISESRQGQEKLFF.

The rearrangement joins TRBV10-1 to TRBJ2-7, with TRBD2 matching over 9 bases. The CDR3 spans 13 residues. V trimming: 8 bases; J trimming: 6 bases; junction bases outside the gene matches: 8. Per the germline V gene, CDR1 is WNHNN and CDR2 is SYGVQD (reference sequence). The CDR3 protein is CASGPEREVEQYF. The DNA for the CDR3 is TGCGCCAGCGGCCCAGAGCGGGAGGTCGAGCAGTACTTC.

The chain has TRBV6-5 and TRBJ2-7, with a tentative D call TRBD2 (5 bases). From germline, CDR1 is MNHEY and CDR2 SVGAGI. The CDR3 has 13 amino acids. With 1 base removed from V and 3 bases from J, the gap between germline ends came to 7 bases. The CDR3 reads CASSYFGDYEQYF. Here the CDR3 DNA reads TGTGCCAGCAGTTACTTCGGGGACTACGAGCAGTACTTC.

The chain's CDR3 is CASSFQGARYGYTF. CDR3 bases: TGTGCCAGCAGCTTTCAGGGGGCGAGGTATGGCTACACCTTC. The J gene is TRBJ1-2, the V gene TRBV5-4; 8 bases are shared with TRBD1. Germline trimming cut 2 bases from V and 5 bases from J; bases unmatched to any gene: 5. Germline V CDR1 and CDR2: SGHNT, YYREEE (reference sequence). The CDR3 length is 14 residues.

This clone appeared a few times. The rearrangement uses TRBV25-1 and TRBJ1-6, with D unclear. The CDR3 has 16 residues. The germline gives CDR1 MGHDK, CDR2 SYGVNS. The V gene lost 1 base and the J gene lost 4 bases, with 11 bases spanning the gap. The CDR3 reads CASSESLRDYNSPLHF. The CDR3 DNA is TGTGCCAGCAGTGAATCTCTTCGGGATTATAATTCACCCCTCCACTTT.

This clone was found once. The V gene is TRBV28, the J gene TRBJ2-7; 14 nucleotides match TRBD2. This CDR3 is 15 amino acids long. Trimming cost V 5 bases and J 3 bases; bases outside gene matches: 3. Germline V CDR1 and CDR2: MDHEN, SYDVKM. CDR3 amino acids: CASSTTSGGVYEQYF. CDR3 sequence (DNA): TGTGCCAGCAGTACGACTAGCGGGGGGGTCTACGAGCAGTACTTC.

The J gene is TRBJ2-3, the V gene TRBV4-2, with 7 bases fitting TRBD1. There are 18 residues in the CDR3. J lost 2 bases, V lost 0 bases, and 11 bases had no gene match. Per the germline V gene, CDR1 is LGHNA and CDR2 is YNFKEQ. CDR3 coding DNA: TGTGCCAGCAGCCAAGATTTATTTCGACAGGGCGACACAGATACGCAGTATTTT. Protein product: CASSQDLFRQGDTDTQYF.

The gene calls are TRBV10-1 and TRBJ2-5, with 10 positions matching TRBD1. V lost 2 bases and J lost 4; bases outside the gene matches: 7. This CDR3 comprises 16 residues. CDR1 and CDR2 from the germline V gene are WNHNN and SYGVQD (reference sequence). CDR3 residues: CASSETRTGGTETQYF. Here the CDR3 DNA reads TGCGCCAGCAGTGAGACCCGGACAGGGGGAACAGAGACCCAGTACTTC.

The sample holds a few counts of this clone. V gene TRBV30 combines with J gene TRBJ1-4, with 9 bases fitting TRBD1. Per the germline V gene, CDR1 is GTSNPN and CDR2 is SVGIG (reference sequence). This CDR3 region has 18 residues. Unmatched junction bases numbered 11, after V lost 1 base and J lost 2 bases. The DNA for the CDR3 is TGTGCCTGGAGTGGAGGGACAGGGAGAACGAAGACTAATGAAAAACTGTTTTTT. Its protein product is CAWSGGTGRTKTNEKLFF. The complete variable domain, with remaining parts taken from reference TRBV30 and TRBJ1-4, reads SQTIHQWPATLVQPVGSPLSLECTVEGTSNPNLYWYRQAAGRGLQLLFYSVGIGQISSEVPQNLSASRPQDRQFILSSKKLLLSDSGFYLCAWSGGTGRTKTNEKLFFGSGTQLSVL.

The chain recombines TRBV18 with TRBJ2-2, with 8 bases that match TRBD1. The CDR3 is 15 amino acids. With 2 bases clipped from V and 4 bases from J, the junction kept 3 bases outside the gene matches. Germline V CDR1 and CDR2: KGHSH, LQKENI. CDR3 DNA sequence: TGTGCCAGCTCACCAGGGACAGGTATCACCGGGGAGCTGTTTTTT. Translated, it gives CASSPGTGITGELFF.